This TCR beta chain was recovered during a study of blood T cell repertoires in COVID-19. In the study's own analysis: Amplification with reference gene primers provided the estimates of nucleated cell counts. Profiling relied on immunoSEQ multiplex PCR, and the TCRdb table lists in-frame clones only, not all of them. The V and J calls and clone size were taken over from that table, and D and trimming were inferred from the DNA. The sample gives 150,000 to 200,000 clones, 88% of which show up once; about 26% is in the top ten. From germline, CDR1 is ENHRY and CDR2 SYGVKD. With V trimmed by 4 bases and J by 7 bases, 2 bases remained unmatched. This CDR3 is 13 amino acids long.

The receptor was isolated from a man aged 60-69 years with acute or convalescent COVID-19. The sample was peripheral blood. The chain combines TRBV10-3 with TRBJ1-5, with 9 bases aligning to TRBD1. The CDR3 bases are TGTGCCATCAGTGGGGGACAGGGCCAGCCCCAGCATTTT. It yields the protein CAISGGQGQPQHF.